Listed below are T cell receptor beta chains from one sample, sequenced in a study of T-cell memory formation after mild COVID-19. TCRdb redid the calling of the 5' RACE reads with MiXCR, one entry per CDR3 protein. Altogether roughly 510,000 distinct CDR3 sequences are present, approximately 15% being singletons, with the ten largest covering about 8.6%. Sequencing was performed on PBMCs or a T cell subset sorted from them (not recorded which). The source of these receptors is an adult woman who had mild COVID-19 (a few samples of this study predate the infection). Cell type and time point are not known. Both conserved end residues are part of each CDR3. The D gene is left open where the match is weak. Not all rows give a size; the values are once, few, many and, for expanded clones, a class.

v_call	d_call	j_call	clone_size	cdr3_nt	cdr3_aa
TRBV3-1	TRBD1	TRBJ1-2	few	TGTGCCAGCAGCCAACCGCCCCCGGGGACAGCTACTAACTATGGCTACACCTTC	CASSQPPPGTATNYGYTF
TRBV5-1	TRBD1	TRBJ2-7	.	TGCGCCAGCAGCTTGGGGGACAGGGGGCTGAACGAGCAGTACTTC	CASSLGDRGLNEQYF
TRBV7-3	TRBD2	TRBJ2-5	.	TGTGCCAGCAGCTCGACTAGCGGAGAGACCCAGTACTTC	CASSSTSGETQYF
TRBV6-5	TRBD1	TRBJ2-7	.	TGTGCCAGCAGTTACTCCTACAGGGGGCTAGCCTACGAGCAGTACTTC	CASSYSYRGLAYEQYF
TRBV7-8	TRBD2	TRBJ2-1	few	TGTGCCAGCAGCTCGATTATAGCGGGAGTCGCCTACAATGAGCAGTTCTTC	CASSSIIAGVAYNEQFF
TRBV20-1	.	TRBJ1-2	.	TGCAGTGTGCGGGACTATGGCTACACCTTC	CSVRDYGYTF
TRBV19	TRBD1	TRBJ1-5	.	TGTGCCAGTACCTCAGGACAGGGGGTTCCCTTCGGCAATCAGCCCCAGCATTTT	CASTSGQGVPFGNQPQHF
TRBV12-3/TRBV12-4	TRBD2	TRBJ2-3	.	TGTGCCAGCAGTCTCCCCGGGTTAGCGGGGGGGGATACGCAGTATTTT	CASSLPGLAGGDTQYF
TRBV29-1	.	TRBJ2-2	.	TGCAGCGTCGAGGGCCGTCGGGCAGGGGAGCTGTTTTTT	CSVEGRRAGELFF
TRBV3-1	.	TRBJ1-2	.	TGTGCCTCCCAATTTAACGGGGGGCCCGGCTACACCTTC	CASQFNGGPGYTF
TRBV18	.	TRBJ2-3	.	TGTGCCAGCTCACACGGCAGAGATTACACAGATACGCAGTATTTT	CASSHGRDYTDTQYF
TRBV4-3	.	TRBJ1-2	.	TGCGCCAGCAGCCAAGCAGGGCCCTATGGCTACACCTTC	CASSQAGPYGYTF
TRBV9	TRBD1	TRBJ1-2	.	TGTGCCAGCAGCGTAGAAGTGACAGGGAATGGCTACACCTTC	CASSVEVTGNGYTF
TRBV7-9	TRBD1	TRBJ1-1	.	TGTGCCAGCAGCCCGACGGGACAGGGGCCCGGGAACACTGAAGCTTTCTTT	CASSPTGQGPGNTEAFF
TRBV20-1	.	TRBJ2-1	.	TGCAGTGCTCACGATACTAGTGTCGGGCAGTTCTTC	CSAHDTSVGQFF
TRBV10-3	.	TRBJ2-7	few	TGTGCCATCAGTGTAAACAGGCAATCCTACGAGCAGTACTTC	CAISVNRQSYEQYF
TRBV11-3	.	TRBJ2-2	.	TGTGCCAGCAGCTTCAGGGGCGGTTCAACCGGGGAGCTGTTTTTT	CASSFRGGSTGELFF
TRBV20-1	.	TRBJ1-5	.	TGCAGTGCTAGAGATGAAGTCGATCAGCCCCAGCATTTT	CSARDEVDQPQHF
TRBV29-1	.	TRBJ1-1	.	TGCAGCGTTGTGGGACGGACATTCTTGAACACTGAAGCTTTCTTT	CSVVGRTFLNTEAFF
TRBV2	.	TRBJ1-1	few	TGTGCCAGCAGTGACTCGGCCGGAGGGGTTGGGTACACTGAAGCTTTCTTT	CASSDSAGGVGYTEAFF
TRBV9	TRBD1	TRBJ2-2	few	TGTGCCAGCAGCGTCGGACAGGGCACCGGGGAGCTGTTTTTT	CASSVGQGTGELFF
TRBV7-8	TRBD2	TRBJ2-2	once	TGTGCCAGCAGCTTAAGAACTAGCGCGAGGGAGCTGTTTTTT	CASSLRTSARELFF
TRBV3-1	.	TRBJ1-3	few	TGTGCCAGCAGCCACCAAAGGAGGGTCACCGCGGGAAACACCATATATTTT	CASSHQRRVTAGNTIYF
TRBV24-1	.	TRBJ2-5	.	TGTGCCACCAGTCGAGCAGGGGGGATGGCAGAGACCCAGTACTTC	CATSRAGGMAETQYF